This T cell receptor (beta chain) originates from a study of blood T cell repertoires in COVID-19. Study as a whole: Samples representing acute and convalescent COVID-19 were sourced from the United States, Italy and Spain. Sources were T cells, B-cell-depleted T cells, or PBMCs; the material itself was cDNA or gDNA.

Original data processing: Counts of nucleated cells, estimated from reference gene primer amplification, were obtained. This table comes from immunoSEQ multiplex PCR, and its TCRdb copy is limited to in-frame clones, with some not included. Clonal size and the V and J genes are those of that table, whereas D and trimming came from the DNA. The sample consists of 10,000 to 15,000 clones, roughly 82% of them appearing once. The length of the CDR3 is 10 residues. The germline V gene has CDR1 LGHDT and CDR2 YNNKEL (reference sequence). The sequence derives from a woman aged 55-70 years with acute or convalescent COVID-19. The chain is built from TRBV3-1 (or the pseudogene TRBV3-2) and TRBJ2-5, with a weak D call TRBD2 (5 bases). Near its end, the DNA agrees better with TRBJ2-7, so the J call may be wrong. Sample: peripheral blood. CDR3 in amino acids: CASGEFEQYF. The CDR3 DNA is TGTGCCAGTGGGGAGTTCGAGCAGTACTTC.